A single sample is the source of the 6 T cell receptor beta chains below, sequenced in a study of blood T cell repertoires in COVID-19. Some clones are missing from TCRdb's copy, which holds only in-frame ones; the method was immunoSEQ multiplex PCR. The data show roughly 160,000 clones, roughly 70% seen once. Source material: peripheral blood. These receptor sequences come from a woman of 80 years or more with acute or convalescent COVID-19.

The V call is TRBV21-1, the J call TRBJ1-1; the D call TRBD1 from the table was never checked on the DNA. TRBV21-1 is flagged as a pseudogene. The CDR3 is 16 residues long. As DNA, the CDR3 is TGTGCCAGCAGCAAAGTTCGAGCAGGAATGAACACTGAAGCTTTCTTT. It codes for CASSKVRAGMNTEAFF.

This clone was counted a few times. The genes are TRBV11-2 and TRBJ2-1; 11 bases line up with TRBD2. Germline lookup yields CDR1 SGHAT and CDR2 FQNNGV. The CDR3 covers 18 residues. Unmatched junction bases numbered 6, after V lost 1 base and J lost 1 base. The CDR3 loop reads CASSLAPSGGRSYNEQFF. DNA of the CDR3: TGTGCCAGCAGCTTAGCACCTAGCGGGGGGAGGTCCTACAATGAGCAGTTCTTC.

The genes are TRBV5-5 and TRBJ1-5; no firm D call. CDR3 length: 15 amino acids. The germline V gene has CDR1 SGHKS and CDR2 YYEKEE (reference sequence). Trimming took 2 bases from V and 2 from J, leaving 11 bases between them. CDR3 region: CASSFRHGGNQPQHF. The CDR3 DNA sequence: TGTGCCAGCAGCTTCAGACACGGGGGCAATCAGCCCCAGCATTTT.

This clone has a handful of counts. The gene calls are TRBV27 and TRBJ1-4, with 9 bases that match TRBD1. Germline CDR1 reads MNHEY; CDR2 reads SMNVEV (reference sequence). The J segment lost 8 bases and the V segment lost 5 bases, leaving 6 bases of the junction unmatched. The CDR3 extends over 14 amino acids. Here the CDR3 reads CASSETGGGEKLFF. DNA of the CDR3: TGTGCCAGCAGTGAGACAGGGGGTGGCGAAAAACTGTTTTTT.

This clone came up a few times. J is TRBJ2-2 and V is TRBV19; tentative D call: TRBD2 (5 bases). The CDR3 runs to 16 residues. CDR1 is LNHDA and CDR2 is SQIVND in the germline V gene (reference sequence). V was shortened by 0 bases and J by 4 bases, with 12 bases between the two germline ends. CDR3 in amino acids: CASSIDRVGSTGELFF. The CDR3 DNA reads TGTGCCAGTAGTATAGATCGAGTAGGGAGCACCGGGGAGCTGTTTTTT.

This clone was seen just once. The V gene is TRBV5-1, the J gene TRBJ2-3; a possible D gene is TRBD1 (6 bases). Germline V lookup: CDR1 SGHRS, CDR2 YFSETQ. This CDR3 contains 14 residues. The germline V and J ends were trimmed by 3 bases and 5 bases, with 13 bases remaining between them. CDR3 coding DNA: TGCGCCAGCAGCTGGGGGCGGGCGGAAGATACGCAGTATTTT. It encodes CASSWGRAEDTQYF.